This passage covers 17 T cell receptor beta chains from one sample sequenced in a study of blood T cells in healthy people across ages. Together with a sample-barcoded 5' primer, a J-beta primer mix was included in a second PCR lasting about 7 to 11 cycles. TCRdb re-derived calls from the 5' RACE reads in MiXCR, one entry per CDR3 protein. The repertoire holds 650,000 to 950,000 distinct CDR3 sequences, with approximately 48% as singletons. The sample taken for sequencing was blood. The receptor source for this set is a man in his fifties or sixties in good health.

Concerning this clonotype: The junction departs from germline at one end; a sequencing error may be responsible. The CDR3 coding sequence is TGTGTCAGCAGCTTAGCCGAGGGGGGGGGTAGCTACGAGCAGTACTTC. It encodes CVSSLAEGGGSYEQYF. The chain has TRBV7-2 and TRBJ2-7; possibly TRBD2 for D (7 bases). Germline-derived CDR1 and CDR2 are SGHTA and FQGNSA. The CDR3 spans 16 residues.

The rearrangement joins TRBV5-1 to TRBJ2-5; 9 bases align to TRBD1. Losses at the gene ends were 4 bases for V and 5 bases for J; bases not matched to a gene: 9. CDR3 length equals 15 residues. In germline, CDR1 is SGHRS, CDR2 YFSETQ. The CDR3 loop is CASSTGTGKEETQYF. The CDR3 DNA sequence: TGCGCCAGCAGCACAGGGACAGGGAAGGAGGAGACCCAGTACTTC.

This clonotype appeared a few times. Given a much more abundant clone one base away, this may be a read error. The gene calls are TRBV7-2 and TRBJ2-1; D not certain. This CDR3 region has 18 residues. V shed 2 bases and J shed 6 bases, with 23 bases lying between them. The germline V gene has CDR1 SGHTA and CDR2 FQGNSA. This chain's CDR3 is CASSLMAAPVAFGNEQFF. The CDR3 DNA reads TGTGCCAGCAGCTTAATGGCAGCCCCCGTAGCCTTTGGCAATGAGCAGTTCTTC.

This clonotype was recorded once. The junction departs from germline at one end; a sequencing error may be responsible. This sequence joins TRBV4-3 and TRBJ1-2; D is undetermined. The germline V gene has CDR1 LGHNA and CDR2 YSLEER. The CDR3 length is 14 residues. Here the CDR3 DNA reads TGCGCCAGCCGCCAAGATCCGGGGTTAGATGGCTACACCTTC. This gives the protein CASRQDPGLDGYTF.

The V gene is TRBV5-1, the J gene TRBJ2-3; the D gene is possibly TRBD1 (6 bases). The CDR3 is made up of 14 amino acids. V was shortened by 4 bases and J by 2 bases, with 11 bases between the two germline ends. Looked up from germline, CDR1 is SGHRS and CDR2 is YFSETQ. In nucleotides, the CDR3 is TGCGCCAGCAGCATACAGGGCCACACAGATACGCAGTATTTT. Protein sequence: CASSIQGHTDTQYF. Combining the CDR3 with reference TRBV5-1 and TRBJ2-3 gives the whole variable domain KAGVTQTPRYLIKTRGQQVTLSCSPISGHRSVSWYQQTPGQGLQFLFEYFSETQRNKGNFPGRFSGRQFSNSRSEMNVSTLELGDSALYLCASSIQGHTDTQYFGPGTRLTVL.

This clonotype turned up a few times. The DNA of the CDR3 is TGCAGTGCTGAACGGGGGCTCTATGGCTACACCTTC. This encodes CSAERGLYGYTF. The chain combines TRBV20-1 with TRBJ1-2; a possible D gene is TRBD1 (6 bases). Trimming took 5 bases from V and 4 from J, leaving 11 bases between them. Germline CDR1 DFQATT, CDR2 SNEGSKA (reference sequence). The CDR3 spans 12 residues.

This chain uses TRBV4-1 with TRBJ2-3; D is unclear. Looked up from germline, CDR1 is MGHRA and CDR2 is YSYEKL. Trimming removed 5 bases from V and 2 bases from J, with 20 bases in between. The CDR3 is 17 amino acids. CDR3 residues: CASSKNLAPPTTDTQYF. In nucleotides, the CDR3 is TGCGCCAGCAGCAAGAACTTAGCACCCCCTACCACAGATACGCAGTATTTT.

The genes are TRBV14 and TRBJ2-7, with D possibly TRBD2 on 5 matching bases. Between the trimmed V and J ends, which lost 3 bases and 4 bases, there was a span of 16 bases. The CDR3 totals 15 residues. Germline loops: CDR1 SGHDN, CDR2 FVKESK. The CDR3 bases are TGTGCCAGCAGCCATAACAATGAGGGTTTGTACGAGCAGTACTTC. It is translated as CASSHNNEGLYEQYF.

This sequence joins TRBV27 and TRBJ1-2; the match to TRBD1 covers 7 bases. The junction had 10 bases not matched to a gene; V was cut back by 5 bases and J by 7 bases. Germline lookup yields CDR1 MNHEY and CDR2 SMNVEV (reference sequence). This CDR3 comprises 14 residues. The CDR3 DNA reads as TGTGCCAGCAGTGCCCTCGACAGGGCGGTTGGCTACACCTTC. Translating it yields CASSALDRAVGYTF.

The V and J genes are TRBV20-1 and TRBJ2-3; 10 bases are a match to TRBD2. This CDR3 region has 14 residues. Germline lookup yields CDR1 DFQATT and CDR2 SNEGSKA (reference sequence). The V gene end was trimmed by 6 bases and the J gene end by 6 bases; junction bases not matched to a gene: 9. CDR3 sequence (DNA): TGCAGTGCCCGGACTAGCGGTCCATTGGATACGCAGTATTTT. Protein product: CSARTSGPLDTQYF.

This clonotype was seen a handful of times. This rearrangement joins TRBV12-3 or TRBV12-4 to TRBJ1-4, with D possibly being TRBD1 (6 bases). The V end lost 3 bases, the J end lost 5 bases, and 7 bases lay between the germline ends. CDR3 length equals 13 residues. CDR3 nucleotides: TGTGCCAGCAGTTTGAGGGGGAATGAAAAACTGTTTTTT. It is translated as CASSLRGNEKLFF.

This clonotype came up many times. The chain couples TRBV7-2 to TRBJ2-5, with a weak D call TRBD2 (6 bases). Germline CDR1 SGHTA, CDR2 FQGNSA. With 4 bases removed from V and 1 base from J, the gap between germline ends came to 16 bases. This CDR3 is built from 16 residues. This CDR3 is CASSSNLGLFQETQYF. In nucleotides, the CDR3 is TGTGCCAGCAGCTCAAACCTCGGACTATTCCAAGAGACCCAGTACTTC. Together with reference TRBV7-2 and TRBJ2-5, the CDR3 gives the full variable domain: GAGVSQSPSNKVTEKGKDVELRCDPISGHTALYWYRQSLGQGLEFLIYFQGNSAPDKSGLPSDRFSAERTGGSVSTLTIQRTQQEDSAVYLCASSSNLGLFQETQYFGPGTRLLVL.

The rearrangement links TRBV15 to TRBJ2-6; D remains unclear. Germline V gene lookup returns CDR1 LNHNV and CDR2 YYDKDF (reference sequence). The V gene lost 0 bases and the J gene lost 4 bases, with 13 bases spanning the gap. CDR3 length: 17 residues. This CDR3 is CATSRDLDGAGANVLTF. CDR3 bases: TGTGCCACCAGCAGAGATCTGGACGGCGCAGGGGCCAACGTCCTGACTTTC.

The chain carries TRBV20-1 and TRBJ2-1, with 7 bases identical to TRBD2. After removal of 6 bases from V and 5 bases from J, the junction contained 7 bases not matched to a gene. The CDR3 is 13 amino acids. From germline, CDR1 is DFQATT and CDR2 SNEGSKA (reference sequence). CDR3 residues: CSAHSRGNNEQFF. The DNA for the CDR3 is TGCAGTGCACACTCGCGGGGGAACAATGAGCAGTTCTTC.

With respect to this clonotype: This could be a read error, since a much larger clone is one nucleotide away. V gene TRBV15 combines with J gene TRBJ2-5; 13 bases fit TRBD2. V trimming: 7 bases; J trimming: 11 bases; junction bases outside the gene matches: 10. The CDR3 has 14 amino acids. Per germline, CDR1 LNHNV and CDR2 YYDKDF (reference sequence). The CDR3 sequence is CATKSGLAGNEQYF. The CDR3 bases are TGTGCCACCAAATCGGGACTAGCGGGGAATGAGCAGTACTTC.

Note on this clonotype: An end of the junction does not agree with germline; a read error may underlie this. The chain has TRBV12-3 or TRBV12-4 and TRBJ2-5; TRBD2 might be the D (5 bases). This CDR3 has 13 amino acids. CDR3 coding DNA: TGTGCCTGCAGTTTAGGGCTAGCTTGGGAGCAGTACTTC. This codes for CACSLGLAWEQYF.

The CDR3 region has the DNA TGTGCCAGCAGCTTAATAGCGGGGGGCCTCAATGAGCAGTTCTTC. This gives the protein CASSLIAGGLNEQFF. The chain recombines TRBV7-3 with TRBJ2-1; 10 nucleotides match TRBD2. Germline trimming cut 1 base from V and 6 bases from J; bases unmatched to any gene: 3. There are 15 residues in the CDR3. Germline CDR1 and CDR2: SGHTA and FQGTGA.